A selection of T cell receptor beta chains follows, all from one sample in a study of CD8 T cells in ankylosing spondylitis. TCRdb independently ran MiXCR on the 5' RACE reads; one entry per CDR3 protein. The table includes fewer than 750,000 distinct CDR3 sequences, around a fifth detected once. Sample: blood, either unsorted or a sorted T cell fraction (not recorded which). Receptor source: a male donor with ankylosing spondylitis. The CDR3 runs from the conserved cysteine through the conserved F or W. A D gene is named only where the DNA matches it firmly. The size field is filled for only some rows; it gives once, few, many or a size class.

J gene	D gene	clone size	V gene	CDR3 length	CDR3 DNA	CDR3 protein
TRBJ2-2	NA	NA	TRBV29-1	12	TGCAGCGTTTTCACTAGAACCGGGGAGCTGTTTTTT	CSVFTRTGELFF
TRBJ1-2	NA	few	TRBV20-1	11	TGCAGTGCTCCCAGGGGCGGAGGCTACACCTTC	CSAPRGGGYTF
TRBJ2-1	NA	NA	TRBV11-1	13	TGTGCCAGCAGCTGGAACGGGGGAGATGAGCAGTTCTTC	CASSWNGGDEQFF
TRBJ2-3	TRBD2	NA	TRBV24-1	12	TGTGCCACCGGGCGGGGGGAGGATACGCAGTATTTT	CATGRGEDTQYF
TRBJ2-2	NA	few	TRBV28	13	TGTGCCAGCGTAGTCCCGAACACCGGGGAGCTGTTTTTT	CASVVPNTGELFF
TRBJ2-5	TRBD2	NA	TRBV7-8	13	TGTGCCACCGGGACTAGCGGGATAGAGACCCAGTACTTC	CATGTSGIETQYF
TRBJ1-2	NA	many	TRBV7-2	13	TGTGCCAGCTTCGAGGGGACCTCGGGGGGCTACACCTTC	CASFEGTSGGYTF
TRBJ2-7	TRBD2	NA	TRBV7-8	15	TGTGCCAGCAGGCTCGAAGCGGGAGGGTTCGTCGAGCAGTACTTC	CASRLEAGGFVEQYF
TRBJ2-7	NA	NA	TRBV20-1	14	TGCAGTGCTAGAGATCCGGGACCCGACTACGAGCAGTACTTC	CSARDPGPDYEQYF
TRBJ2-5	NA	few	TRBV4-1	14	TGCGGCAGCAGCCAAGGACGGGGAAAAGAGACCCAGTACTTC	CGSSQGRGKETQYF
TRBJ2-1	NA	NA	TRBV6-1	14	TGTGCCAGCAAGGGACCCAGGGGCTACAATGAGCAGTTCTTC	CASKGPRGYNEQFF
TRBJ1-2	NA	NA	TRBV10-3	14	TGTGCCATCAGCGGGGGGCAGGAGGCTCGTGGCCACACCTTC	CAISGGQEARGHTF
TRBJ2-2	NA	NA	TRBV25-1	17	TGTGCCAGCAGTGCTCGTCTGGGGCAGGCGAACACCGGGGAGCTGTTTTTT	CASSARLGQANTGELFF
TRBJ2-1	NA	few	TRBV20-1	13	TGCAGTGCTAGGGGTCCTTATGGGAATGAGCAGTTCTTC	CSARGPYGNEQFF
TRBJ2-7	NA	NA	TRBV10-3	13	TGTGCCACGGGGAGGCCTGGGGGGTACGAGCAGTACTTC	CATGRPGGYEQYF
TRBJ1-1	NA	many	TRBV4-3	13	TGCGCCAGCAGCCGAGTCGAAGGCACTGAAGCTTTCTTT	CASSRVEGTEAFF
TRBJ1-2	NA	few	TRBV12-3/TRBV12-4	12	TGTGCCAGCAGTTTCTGGGGGAATGGCTACACCTTC	CASSFWGNGYTF
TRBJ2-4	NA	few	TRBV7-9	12	TGTGCCAGCAGCTTGGACAAAAACATTCAGTACTTC	CASSLDKNIQYF
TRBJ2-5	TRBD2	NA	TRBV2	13	TGTGCCACCCTCGGGGGACTAATAGAGACCCAGTACTTC	CATLGGLIETQYF
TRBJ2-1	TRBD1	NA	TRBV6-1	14	TGTGCCAGCAGTGGAAGGGGGCCTTACAATGAGCAGTTCTTC	CASSGRGPYNEQFF
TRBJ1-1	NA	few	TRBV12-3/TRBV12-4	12	TGTGCCAGCAGTCCCACCGACGCTGAAGCTTTCTTT	CASSPTDAEAFF
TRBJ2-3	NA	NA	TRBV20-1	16	TGCAGTGCTAGAGTGTTTGGGGGAGGAGGTACAGATACGCAGTATTTT	CSARVFGGGGTDTQYF
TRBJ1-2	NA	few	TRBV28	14	TGTGCCAGCAGTTTCCCCGGGTCCCCGTATGGCTACACCTTC	CASSFPGSPYGYTF
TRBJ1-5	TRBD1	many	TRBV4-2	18	TGTGCCAGCAGCCAGGGGGACAGGGGGTATTATAGCAATCAGCCCCAGCATTTT	CASSQGDRGYYSNQPQHF
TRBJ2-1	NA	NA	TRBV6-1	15	TGTGCCAGCAGTCCCTCACGTATCTCCTACAATGAGCAGTTCTTC	CASSPSRISYNEQFF
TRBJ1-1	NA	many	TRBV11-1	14	TGTGCCAGCAGCTTATTTGAGGGGAACACTGAAGCTTTCTTT	CASSLFEGNTEAFF
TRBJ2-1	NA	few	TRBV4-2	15	TGTGCCAGCAGCCAATGGTCAAACGAAGATTTCGAGCAGTTCTTC	CASSQWSNEDFEQFF
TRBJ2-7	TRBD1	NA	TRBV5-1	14	TGCGCCAGCACCCGGACAGGGGAGGAATACGAGCAGTACTTC	CASTRTGEEYEQYF
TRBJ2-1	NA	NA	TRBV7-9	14	TGTGCCAGCAGCCCCTCGACAGTCTACAATGAGCAGTTCTTC	CASSPSTVYNEQFF
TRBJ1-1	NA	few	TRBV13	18	TGTGCCAGCAGTAAGACTGGAAAAGGGACGGGTTTGAACACTGAAGCTTTCTTT	CASSKTGKGTGLNTEAFF
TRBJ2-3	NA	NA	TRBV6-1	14	TGTGCCAGCAGTCCTACCAACTTGGAAGATACGCAGTATTTT	CASSPTNLEDTQYF